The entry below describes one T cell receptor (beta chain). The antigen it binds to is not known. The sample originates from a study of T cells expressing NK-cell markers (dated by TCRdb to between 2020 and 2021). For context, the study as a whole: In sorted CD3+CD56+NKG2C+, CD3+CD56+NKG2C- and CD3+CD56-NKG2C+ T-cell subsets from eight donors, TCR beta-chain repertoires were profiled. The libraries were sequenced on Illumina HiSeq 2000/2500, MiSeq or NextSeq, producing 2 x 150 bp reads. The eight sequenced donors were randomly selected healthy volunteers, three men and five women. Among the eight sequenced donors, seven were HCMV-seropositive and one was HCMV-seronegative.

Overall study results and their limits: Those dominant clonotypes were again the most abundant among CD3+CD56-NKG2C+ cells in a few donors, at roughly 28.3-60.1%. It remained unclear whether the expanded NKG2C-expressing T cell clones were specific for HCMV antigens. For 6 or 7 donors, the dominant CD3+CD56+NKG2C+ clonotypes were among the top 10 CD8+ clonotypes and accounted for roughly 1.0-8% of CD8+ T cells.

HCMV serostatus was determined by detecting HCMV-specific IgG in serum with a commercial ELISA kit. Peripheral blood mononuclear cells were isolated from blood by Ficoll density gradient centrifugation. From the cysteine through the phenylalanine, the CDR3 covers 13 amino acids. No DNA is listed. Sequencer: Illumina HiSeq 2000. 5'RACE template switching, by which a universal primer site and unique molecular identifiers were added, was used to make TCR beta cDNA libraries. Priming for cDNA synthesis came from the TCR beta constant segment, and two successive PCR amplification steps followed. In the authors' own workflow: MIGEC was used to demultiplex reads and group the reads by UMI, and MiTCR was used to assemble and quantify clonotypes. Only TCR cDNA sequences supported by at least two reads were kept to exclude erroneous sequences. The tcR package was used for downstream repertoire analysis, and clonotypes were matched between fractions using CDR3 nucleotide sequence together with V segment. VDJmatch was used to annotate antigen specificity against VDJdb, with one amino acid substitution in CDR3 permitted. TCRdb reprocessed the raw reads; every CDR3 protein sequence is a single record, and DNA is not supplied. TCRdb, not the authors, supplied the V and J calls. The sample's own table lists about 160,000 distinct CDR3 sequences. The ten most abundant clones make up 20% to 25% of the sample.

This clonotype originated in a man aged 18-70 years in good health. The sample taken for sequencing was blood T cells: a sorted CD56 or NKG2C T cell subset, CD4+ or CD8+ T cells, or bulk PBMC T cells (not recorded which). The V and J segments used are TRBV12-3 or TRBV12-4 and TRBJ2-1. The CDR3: CASNHESNNEQFF.